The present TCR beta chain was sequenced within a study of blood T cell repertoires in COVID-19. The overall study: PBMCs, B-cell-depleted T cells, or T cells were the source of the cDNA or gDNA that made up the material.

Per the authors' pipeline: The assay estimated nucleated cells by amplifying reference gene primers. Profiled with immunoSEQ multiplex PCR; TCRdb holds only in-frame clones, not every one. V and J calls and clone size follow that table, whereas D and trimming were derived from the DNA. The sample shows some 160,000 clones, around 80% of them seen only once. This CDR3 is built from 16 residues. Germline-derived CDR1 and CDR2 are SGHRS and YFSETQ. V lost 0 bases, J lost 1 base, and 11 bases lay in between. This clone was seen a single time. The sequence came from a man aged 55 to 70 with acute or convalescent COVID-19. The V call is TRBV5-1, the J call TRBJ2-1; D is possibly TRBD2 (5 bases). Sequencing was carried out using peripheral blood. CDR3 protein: CASSLGLTRSYNEQFF. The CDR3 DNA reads TGCGCCAGCAGCTTGGGACTAACCCGTTCCTACAATGAGCAGTTCTTC.